This T cell receptor (beta chain) was captured by sequencing in a study of tumor-infiltrating lymphocytes in primary liver carcinoma. The researchers produced TCR beta cDNA from roughly 550 ng total RNA with a constant-region primer. Employing slightly modified ARM-PCR, three nested multiplex PCR rounds were run, and these gave rise to the TCR beta libraries. The two initial PCR rounds, around 11 cycles each, used TRBV1-TRBV30 forward and C-beta reverse primers. TCRdb processed the multiplex PCR reads anew with MiXCR; each CDR3 protein has one entry. The top ten hold under 30% of the sample, which has 80,000 to 100,000 distinct CDR3 sequences, roughly 70% seen once. Study findings and constraints: Compared with tumor region pairs, tumor-adjacent and tumor-blood pairs overlapped less. Blood's top-250-clone fraction was significantly lower than that of tumors (p = 0.039).

The CDR3 length is 16 residues. The V gene end was trimmed by 2 bases and the J gene end by 4 bases; junction bases not matched to a gene: 10. Germline CDR1 ENHRY, CDR2 SYGVKD. Of note for this clonotype: Its specificity is not known.

Co-extraction of both nucleic acids (RNA and DNA) used roughly 18-32 mg of unsorted bulk tissue. The chain joins TRBV10-3 to TRBJ2-5, with 7 bases aligning to TRBD2. The TCR was taken from a middle-aged man with primary liver carcinoma and hepatitis B virus infection. The specimen sequenced was tumor-adjacent normal liver tissue. The CDR3 reads CAISETPGLTGETQYF. CDR3 in DNA: TGTGCCATCAGTGAGACACCGGGACTAACGGGAGAGACCCAGTACTTC.